The 17 T cell receptor beta chains in this list originate from one sample, sequenced in a study of T cells after yellow fever vaccination (dated by TCRdb to the late 2010s). The treatment or condition tag for this specimen amounts to: live attenuated yellow fever vaccine strain. The method behind the library was 5' RACE. The sequencer listed for this sample is Illumina HiSeq 2500. TCRdb passed the public sequencing reads through fastp at Q25 and MiXCR, retaining productive beta sequences. Every distinct CDR3 protein forms one entry, paired with its most common genes and DNA. Recorded for this sample are around 250,000 distinct CDR3 sequences; 6.9% of them occurred a single time. The top ten clonotypes cover 0.85% of the sample. This specimen was CD4+ T cells sorted from PBMCs, taken 15 days after the yellow fever booster vaccination. Receptors were obtained from a man aged 25-45 years who received the YFV17D yellow fever vaccine.

This clonotype was recorded a few times. This chain connects TRBV5-4 to TRBJ2-5, with D possibly being TRBD2 (6 bases). The germline V and J ends were trimmed by 4 bases and 4 bases, with 14 bases remaining between them. This CDR3 region has 14 residues. Per the germline V gene, CDR1 is SGHNT and CDR2 is YYREEE (reference sequence). CDR3 region: CASSQGTAGETQYF. The CDR3 coding sequence is TGTGCCAGCAGCCAAGGGACTGCAGGAGAGACCCAGTACTTC.

This clonotype was seen ten or more times. The J gene is TRBJ2-5, the V gene TRBV29-1; 9 nucleotides match TRBD1. Germline values: CDR1 SQVTM, CDR2 ANQGSEA. J gave up 5 bases and V 4 bases, and 8 bases lay outside the gene matches. This CDR3 comprises 14 residues. This CDR3 is CSVAYGTGRETQYF. The CDR3 region has the DNA TGCAGCGTTGCGTATGGGACAGGGAGGGAGACCCAGTACTTC.

The V gene is TRBV20-1, the J gene TRBJ1-2; 7 positions match TRBD1. This CDR3 is 15 amino acids long. The trim removed 1 base at V and 0 bases at J, leaving 5 bases unmatched. CDR1 is DFQATT, CDR2 SNEGSKA, per germline (reference sequence). As DNA, the CDR3 is TGCAGTGCTAGAGGACAGGGCCCGGCTAACTATGGCTACACCTTC. Translating gives CSARGQGPANYGYTF.

This clonotype was recorded many times. For the CDR3, the DNA is TGCGCCAGCAGCAAGACTAGCGGGAGCTATGAGCAGTTCTTC. It translates to CASSKTSGSYEQFF. The gene calls are TRBV5-1 and TRBJ2-1, with TRBD2 matching over 12 bases. V was pared by 4 bases and J by 8 bases, with 4 bases of the junction left unmatched. CDR3 length equals 14 residues. CDR1 and CDR2 from the germline V gene are SGHRS and YFSETQ.

The chain couples TRBV5-4 to TRBJ2-1; TRBD2 agrees at 14 bases. V lost 0 bases, J lost 8 bases, and 4 bases stayed unmatched. The CDR3 consists of 16 residues. Germline V gene sequence: CDR1 SGHNT, CDR2 YYREEE (reference sequence). CDR3 loop: CASSLAPGLAGDEQFF. In DNA, the CDR3 is TGTGCCAGCAGCTTGGCCCCGGGACTAGCGGGAGATGAGCAGTTCTTC. Drawing the rest from reference TRBV5-4 and TRBJ2-1, the complete variable domain is ETGVTQSPTHLIKTRGQQVTLRCSSQSGHNTVSWYQQALGQGPQFIFQYYREEENGRGNFPPRFSGLQFPNYSSELNVNALELDDSALYLCASSLAPGLAGDEQFFGPGTRLTVL.

The table lists this clonotype with many counts. The chain is built from TRBV3-1 and TRBJ1-1, with D perhaps TRBD1 (5 bases). V gave up 3 bases and J gave up 6 bases, with 14 bases separating them. Germline CDR1 is LGHDT and CDR2 is YNNKEL (reference sequence). The CDR3 consists of 14 residues. CDR3 coding DNA: TGTGCCAGCAGCCAGGTGGGGGTTGAATCTGAAGCTTTCTTT. Translated: CASSQVGVESEAFF.

This chain connects TRBV4-2 to TRBJ2-2, with D possibly TRBD1 on 7 matching bases. The CDR3 length is 16 residues. V lost 0 bases and J lost 6, with 14 bases in between. The germline gives CDR1 LGHNA, CDR2 YNFKEQ. In nucleotides, the CDR3 is TGTGCCAGCAGCCAAGATGGAGGGACAGTAGCCGGGGAGCTGTTTTTT. The encoded protein is CASSQDGGTVAGELFF.

In this sample, this clonotype turned up a few times. The rearrangement uses TRBV3-1 and TRBJ2-5, with D possibly matching TRBD2 (6 bases). The CDR3 loop spans 15 amino acids. V dropped 3 bases and J dropped 5 bases, with 16 bases sitting between them. Germline V lookup: CDR1 LGHDT, CDR2 YNNKEL (reference sequence). The CDR3: CASSHGTSGGETQYF. The CDR3 nucleotides are TGTGCCAGCAGCCACGGGACCTCAGGAGGGGAGACCCAGTACTTC.

This clonotype was counted ten times or more. The rearrangement links TRBV4-3 to TRBJ2-1; no firm D call. Germline CDR1 is LGHNA and CDR2 is YSLEER. This CDR3 region has 17 residues. Trimming shortened V by 0 bases and J by 10 bases, and 22 bases separated the two germline ends. DNA for the CDR3: TGCGCCAGCAGCCAAGATCCCACGTCGACTCCTGAGAGGGAGCAGTTCTTC. This translates into CASSQDPTSTPEREQFF.

As regards this clonotype: Given a much more abundant clone one base away, this may be a read error. V is TRBV5-1 and J is TRBJ1-5, with D possibly TRBD1 on 5 matching bases. V was clipped by 7 bases and J by 5 bases, with 13 bases between them. The CDR3 contains 13 residues. CDR1 and CDR2 from the germline V gene are SGHRS and YFSETQ. The CDR3 region is CASCQGRDQPQHF. The CDR3 nucleotides read TGCGCCAGCTGCCAGGGTCGAGATCAGCCCCAGCATTTT.

This clonotype was recorded at least ten times. The chain combines TRBV11-2 with TRBJ2-2; 10 nucleotides line up with TRBD2. J was trimmed by 2 bases and V by 2 bases; bases with no gene match: 2. Germline loops: CDR1 SGHAT, CDR2 FQNNGV. The CDR3 is 16 residues long. The CDR3, as DNA: TGTGCCAGCAGCTTATTAGCGGGAGGTAACACCGGGGAGCTGTTTTTT. This encodes CASSLLAGGNTGELFF. The variable domain in full, completed from reference TRBV11-2 and TRBJ2-2, reads EAGVAQSPRYKIIEKRQSVAFWCNPISGHATLYWYQQILGQGPKLLIQFQNNGVVDDSQLPKDRFSAERLKGVDSTLKIQPAKLEDSAVYLCASSLLAGGNTGELFFGEGSRLTVL.

Only a few counts were recorded for this clonotype. V usage is TRBV5-4 and J usage is TRBJ2-2; tentative D call: TRBD2 (6 bases). Trimming removed 1 base from V and 4 bases from J, with 14 bases in between. From germline, CDR1 is SGHNT and CDR2 YYREEE (reference sequence). The CDR3 has 16 amino acids. The CDR3 nucleotides are TGTGCCAGCAGCTTGAATCCGGGGGAAATCACCGGGGAGCTGTTTTTT. Its translation: CASSLNPGEITGELFF.

This clonotype was found many times. The V gene is TRBV6-2 or TRBV6-3, the J gene TRBJ2-1; D unresolved. CDR1 MNHEY and CDR2 SVGEGT come from the germline V gene. This CDR3 has 12 residues. With 5 bases removed from V and 0 bases from J, the gap between germline ends came to 2 bases. The DNA of the CDR3 is TGTGCCAGCAGTGTCTCCTACAATGAGCAGTTCTTC. Translating gives CASSVSYNEQFF.

The V and J genes are TRBV4-2 and TRBJ1-4, with D tentatively TRBD1 (6 bases). V was cut by 0 bases and J by 6 bases, with 14 bases left in between. The CDR3 contains 16 residues. CDR1 is LGHNA, CDR2 YNFKEQ, per germline. The CDR3 protein is CASSQEGGRRDEKLFF. CDR3 DNA: TGTGCCAGCAGCCAAGAAGGGGGGAGGCGCGATGAAAAACTGTTTTTT.

This clonotype turned up a few times. The rearrangement links TRBV4-3 to TRBJ2-6; D could derive from TRBD1 or TRBD2 (6 bases each). Germline loops: CDR1 LGHNA, CDR2 YSLEER. The V end was cut by 0 bases, the J end by 4 bases, with 16 bases between. The CDR3 totals 18 residues. As DNA, the CDR3 is TGCGCCAGCAGCCAAGAAGATCTCCCGGGGGCGGGGGCCAACGTCCTGACTTTC. Its translation: CASSQEDLPGAGANVLTF.

A few counts support this clonotype. The chain is built from TRBV7-2 and TRBJ2-5, with 9 bases lining up with TRBD2. Germline assignment: CDR1 SGHTA and CDR2 FQGNSA. The CDR3 loop spans 16 amino acids. V shed 4 bases and J 4 bases; nucleotides not matched to a gene: 10. CDR3 in amino acids: CASSYRGGRDGETQYF. CDR3 coding DNA: TGTGCCAGCAGCTACCGGGGCGGGAGGGATGGAGAGACCCAGTACTTC. The variable domain in full, completed from reference TRBV7-2 and TRBJ2-5, reads GAGVSQSPSNKVTEKGKDVELRCDPISGHTALYWYRQSLGQGLEFLIYFQGNSAPDKSGLPSDRFSAERTGGSVSTLTIQRTQQEDSAVYLCASSYRGGRDGETQYFGPGTRLLVL.

This clonotype was detected ten times or more. This chain links TRBV20-1 with TRBJ2-3; D gene unclear. The CDR3 has 11 amino acids. Germline CDR1 DFQATT, CDR2 SNEGSKA (reference sequence). V was pared by 4 bases and J by 4 bases, with 6 bases between. CDR3 loop: CSAMEPDTQYF. The CDR3 DNA follows: TGCAGTGCTATGGAACCAGATACGCAGTATTTT.